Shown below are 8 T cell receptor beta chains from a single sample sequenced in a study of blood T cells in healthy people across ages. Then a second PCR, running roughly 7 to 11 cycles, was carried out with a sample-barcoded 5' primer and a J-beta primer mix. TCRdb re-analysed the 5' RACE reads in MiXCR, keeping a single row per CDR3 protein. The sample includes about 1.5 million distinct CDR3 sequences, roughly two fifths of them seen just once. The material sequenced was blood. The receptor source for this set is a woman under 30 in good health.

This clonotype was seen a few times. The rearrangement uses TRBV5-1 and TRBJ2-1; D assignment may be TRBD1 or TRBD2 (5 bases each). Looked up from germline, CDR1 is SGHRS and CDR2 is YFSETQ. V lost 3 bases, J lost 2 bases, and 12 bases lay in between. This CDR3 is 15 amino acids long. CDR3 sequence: CASSSLRDAYNEQFF. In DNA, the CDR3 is TGCGCCAGCAGCTCCCTGAGGGACGCCTACAATGAGCAGTTCTTC.

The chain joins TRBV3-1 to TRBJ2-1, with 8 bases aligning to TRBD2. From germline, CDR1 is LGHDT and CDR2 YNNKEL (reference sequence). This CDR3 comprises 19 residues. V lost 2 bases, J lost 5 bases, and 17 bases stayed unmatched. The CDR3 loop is CASSQTILSRGGIHNEQFF. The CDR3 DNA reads TGTGCCAGCAGCCAAACGATCCTCTCCCGGGGGGGGATTCACAATGAGCAGTTCTTC.

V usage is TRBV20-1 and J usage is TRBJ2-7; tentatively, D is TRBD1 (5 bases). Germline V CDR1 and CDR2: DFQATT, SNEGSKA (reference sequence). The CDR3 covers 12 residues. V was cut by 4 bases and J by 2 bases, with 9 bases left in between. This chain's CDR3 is CSAIQVPYEQYF. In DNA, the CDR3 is TGCAGTGCTATACAGGTGCCCTACGAGCAGTACTTC.

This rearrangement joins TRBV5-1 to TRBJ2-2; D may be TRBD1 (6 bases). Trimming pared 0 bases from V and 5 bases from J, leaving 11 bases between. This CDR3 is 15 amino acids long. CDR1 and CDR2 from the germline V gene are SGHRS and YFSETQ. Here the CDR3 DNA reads TGCGCCAGCAGCTTGGAGGGGGAAATTACCGGGGAGCTGTTTTTT. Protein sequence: CASSLEGEITGELFF.

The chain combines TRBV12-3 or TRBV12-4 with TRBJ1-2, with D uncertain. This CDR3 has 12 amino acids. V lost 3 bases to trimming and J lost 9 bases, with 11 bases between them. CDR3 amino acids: CASSLEGWSYTF. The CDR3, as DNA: TGTGCCAGCAGTTTGGAGGGCTGGAGCTACACCTTC.

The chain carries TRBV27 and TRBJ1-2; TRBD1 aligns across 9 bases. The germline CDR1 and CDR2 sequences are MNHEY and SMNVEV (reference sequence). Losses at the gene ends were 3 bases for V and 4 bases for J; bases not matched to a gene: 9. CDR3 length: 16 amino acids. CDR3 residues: CASSFQPGQGTYGYTF. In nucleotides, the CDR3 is TGTGCCAGCAGTTTTCAACCGGGACAGGGTACCTATGGCTACACCTTC.

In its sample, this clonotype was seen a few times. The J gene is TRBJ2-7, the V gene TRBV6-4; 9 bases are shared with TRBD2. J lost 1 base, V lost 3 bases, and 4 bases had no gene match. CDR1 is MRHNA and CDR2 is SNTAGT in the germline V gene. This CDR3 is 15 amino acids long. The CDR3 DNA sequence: TGTGCCAGCAGTGAGATAGCGGGGGAATCCTACGAGCAGTACTTC. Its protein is CASSEIAGESYEQYF.

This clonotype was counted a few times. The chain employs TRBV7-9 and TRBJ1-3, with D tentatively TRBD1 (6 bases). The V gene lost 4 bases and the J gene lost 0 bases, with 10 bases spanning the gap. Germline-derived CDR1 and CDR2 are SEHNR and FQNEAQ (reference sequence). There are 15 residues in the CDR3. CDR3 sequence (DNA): TGTGCCAGCAGCTCCACAGGGATCTCTGGAAACACCATATATTTT. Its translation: CASSSTGISGNTIYF.